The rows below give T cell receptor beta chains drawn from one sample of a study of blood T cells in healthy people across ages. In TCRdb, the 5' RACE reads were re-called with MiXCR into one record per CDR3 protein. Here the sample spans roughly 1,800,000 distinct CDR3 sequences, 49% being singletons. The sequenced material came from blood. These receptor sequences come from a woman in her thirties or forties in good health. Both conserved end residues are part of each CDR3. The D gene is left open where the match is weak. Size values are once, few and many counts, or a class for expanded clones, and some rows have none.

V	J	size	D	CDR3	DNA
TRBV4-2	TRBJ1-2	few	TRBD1	CASSPARTGVLNYGYTF	TGTGCCAGCAGCCCGGCTCGGACAGGCGTCCTCAACTATGGCTACACCTTC
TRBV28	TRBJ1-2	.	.	CASSLGVASLFYGYTF	TGTGCCAGCAGTTTAGGTGTGGCCTCTCTATTCTATGGCTACACCTTC
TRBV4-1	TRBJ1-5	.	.	CASSRIYRRQDQPQHF	TGCGCCAGCAGCCGGATCTACAGGAGGCAGGATCAGCCCCAGCATTTT
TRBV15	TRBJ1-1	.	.	CATSRSTGFLDTEAFF	TGTGCCACCAGCAGAAGTACAGGTTTTCTAGACACTGAAGCTTTCTTT
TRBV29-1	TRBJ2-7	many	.	CSAGGPLEQYF	TGCAGCGCTGGGGGGCCTCTCGAGCAGTACTTC
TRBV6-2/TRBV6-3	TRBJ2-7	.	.	CASSLSYAQYF	TGTGCCAGCAGCTTGTCCTACGCGCAGTACTTC
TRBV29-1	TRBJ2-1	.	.	CSVRRGSSYNEQFF	TGCAGCGTTCGACGGGGGAGCTCCTACAATGAGCAGTTCTTC
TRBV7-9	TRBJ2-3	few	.	CASSLRVLSSTDTQYF	TGTGCCAGCAGCCTACGCGTTCTATCTAGCACAGATACGCAGTATTTT
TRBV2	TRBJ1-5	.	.	CASSGVQGKSNQPQHF	TGTGCCAGCAGCGGGGTACAGGGTAAAAGCAATCAGCCCCAGCATTTT
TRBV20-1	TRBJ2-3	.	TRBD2	CSATTGTSGYRTDTQYF	TGCAGTGCCACTACCGGGACTAGCGGTTATCGGACAGATACGCAGTATTTT
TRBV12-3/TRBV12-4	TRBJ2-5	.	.	CASSFSQGLLQETQYF	TGTGCCAGCAGTTTTAGTCAGGGGTTGCTTCAAGAGACCCAGTACTTC
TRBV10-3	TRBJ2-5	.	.	CASTLGGVTQETQYF	TGTGCCTCGACCCTTGGGGGAGTGACCCAAGAGACCCAGTACTTC
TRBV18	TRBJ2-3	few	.	CASSPTPSTDTQYF	TGTGCCAGCTCACCCACCCCTAGCACAGATACGCAGTATTTT
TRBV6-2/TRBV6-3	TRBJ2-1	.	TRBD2	CVSIRAGGPYNEQFF	TGTGTCAGCATCCGAGCGGGGGGCCCTTACAATGAGCAGTTCTTC
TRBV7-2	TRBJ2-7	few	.	CASSSQGVAGAIYEQYF	TGTGCCAGCAGCTCACAGGGGGTGGCGGGGGCAATCTACGAGCAGTACTTC
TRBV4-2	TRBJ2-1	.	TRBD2	CASSESPGLDNEQFF	TGTGCCAGCAGCGAAAGCCCGGGACTAGACAATGAGCAGTTCTTC
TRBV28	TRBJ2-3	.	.	CASSSSYNTQYF	TGTGCCAGCAGTTCTTCCTACAATACGCAGTATTTT
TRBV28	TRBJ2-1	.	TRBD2	CASSPQASGTHKEQFF	TGTGCCAGCAGCCCACAGGCTAGCGGGACCCACAAGGAGCAGTTCTTC
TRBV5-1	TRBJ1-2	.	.	CASSLSTGLNYGYTF	TGCGCCAGCAGCCTGAGTACTGGACTTAACTATGGCTACACCTTC
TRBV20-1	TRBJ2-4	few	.	CSARGSAKNIQYF	TGCAGTGCTAGAGGCTCCGCCAAAAACATTCAGTACTTC
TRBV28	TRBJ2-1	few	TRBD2	CASSLIAGGINNEQFF	TGTGCCAGCAGCCTTATAGCGGGGGGGATCAACAATGAGCAGTTCTTC
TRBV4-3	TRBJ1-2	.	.	CASSHIGGGYTF	TGCGCCAGCAGCCATATAGGGGGTGGCTACACCTTC
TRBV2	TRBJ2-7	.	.	CAGNSAKSYYEQYF	TGCGCCGGCAACTCGGCCAAATCGTACTACGAGCAGTACTTC
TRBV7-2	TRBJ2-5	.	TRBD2	CASSLASSGGAQETQYF	TGTGCCAGCAGCCTGGCCTCTAGCGGGGGGGCCCAAGAGACCCAGTACTTC
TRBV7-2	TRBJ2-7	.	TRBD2	CAGSLGPFRAGGDEQYF	TGTGCCGGCAGCTTAGGCCCCTTTCGAGCGGGGGGCGACGAGCAGTACTTC
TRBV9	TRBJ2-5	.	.	CASSPTTRPERETQYF	TGTGCCAGCAGCCCCACGACTAGACCCGAAAGAGAGACCCAGTACTTC
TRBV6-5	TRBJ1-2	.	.	CASSRKMSGANYGYTF	TGTGCCAGCAGCCGAAAAATGTCAGGGGCGAACTATGGCTACACCTTC
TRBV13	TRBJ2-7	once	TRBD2	CASSLRGSGAYEQYF	TGTGCCAGCAGCCTCCGGGGGAGCGGGGCCTACGAGCAGTACTTT
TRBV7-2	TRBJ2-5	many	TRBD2	CASSLGGGLETQYF	TGTGCCAGCAGCTTAGGCGGGGGGCTAGAGACCCAGTACTTC
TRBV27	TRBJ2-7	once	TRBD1	CASSETGSLAYEQYF	TGTGCCAGCAGCGAGACAGGGTCTTTAGCCTACGAGCAGTACTTC
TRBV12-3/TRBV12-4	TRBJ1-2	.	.	CASTRGAGESGYTF	TGTGCCAGCACCCGCGGAGCAGGGGAGTCCGGCTACACCTTC
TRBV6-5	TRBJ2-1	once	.	CASSGRDTIEQFF	TGTGCCAGCAGTGGCCGGGACACTATAGAGCAGTTCTTC
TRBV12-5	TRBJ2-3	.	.	CASGLGEFSTDTQYF	TGTGCTAGTGGTTTGGGGGAGTTTAGCACAGATACGCAGTATTTT
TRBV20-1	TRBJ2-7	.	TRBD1	CSARGVPGQDNEQYF	TGCAGTGCTAGAGGGGTTCCGGGACAGGACAATGAGCAGTACTTC
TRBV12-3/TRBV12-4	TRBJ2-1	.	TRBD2	CATIGRGGSYNEQFF	TGTGCCACCATAGGGCGGGGGGGCTCCTACAATGAGCAGTTCTTC
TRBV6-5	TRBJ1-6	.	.	CASGERPYNSPLHF	TGTGCCAGCGGGGAGAGGCCCTATAATTCACCCCTCCACTTT
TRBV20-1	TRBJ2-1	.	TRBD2	CSASGGAAWDEQFF	TGCAGTGCTAGCGGGGGGGCCGCTTGGGATGAGCAGTTCTTC
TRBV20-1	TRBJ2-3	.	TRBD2	CSATLAGVLDTQYF	TGCAGCGCTACACTAGCGGGGGTTCTAGATACGCAGTATTTT
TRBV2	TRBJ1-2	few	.	CASSPGNSNYGYTF	TGTGCCAGCTCTCCGGGGAATTCAAACTATGGCTACACCTTC
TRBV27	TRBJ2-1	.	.	CASSLKKGYEQFF	TGTGCCAGCAGTTTAAAAAAGGGATATGAGCAGTTCTTC
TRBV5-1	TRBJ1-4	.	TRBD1	CASTPGQTNEKLFF	TGCGCCAGCACGCCGGGACAGACTAATGAAAAACTGTTTTTT